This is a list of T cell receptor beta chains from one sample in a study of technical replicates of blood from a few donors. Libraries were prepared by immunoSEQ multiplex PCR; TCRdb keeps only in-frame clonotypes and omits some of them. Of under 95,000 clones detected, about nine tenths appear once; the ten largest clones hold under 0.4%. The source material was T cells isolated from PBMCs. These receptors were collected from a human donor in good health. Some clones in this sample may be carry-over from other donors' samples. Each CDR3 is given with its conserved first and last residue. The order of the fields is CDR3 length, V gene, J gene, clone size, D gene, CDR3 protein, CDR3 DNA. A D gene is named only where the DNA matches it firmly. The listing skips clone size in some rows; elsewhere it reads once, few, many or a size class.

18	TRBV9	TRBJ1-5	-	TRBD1	CASSVEGQGYNSNQPQHF	TGTGCCAGCAGCGTAGAAGGACAGGGGTATAATAGCAATCAGCCCCAGCATTTT
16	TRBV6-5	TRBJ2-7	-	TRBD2	CASSYSVGGNTYEQYF	TGTGCCAGCAGTTACAGTGTGGGAGGGAACACCTACGAGCAGTACTTC
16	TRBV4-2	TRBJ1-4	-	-	CASSHQRQATNEKLFF	TGTGCCAGCAGCCATCAAAGACAGGCAACTAATGAAAAACTGTTTTTT
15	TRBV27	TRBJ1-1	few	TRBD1	CASSANRYRDSEAFF	TGTGCCAGCAGCGCCAACCGATACAGGGACAGTGAAGCTTTCTTT
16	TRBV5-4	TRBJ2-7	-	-	CASSFWGRSAVYEQYF	TGTGCCAGCAGCTTTTGGGGAAGGTCAGCGGTCTACGAGCAGTACTTC
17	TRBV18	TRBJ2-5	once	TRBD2	CASSPTAGEGSGETQYF	TGTGCCAGCTCACCAACAGCGGGAGAGGGGTCGGGGGAGACCCAGTACTTC
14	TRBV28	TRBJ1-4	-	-	CASSLDGTNEKLFF	TGTGCCAGCAGTTTAGACGGGACTAATGAAAAACTGTTTTTT
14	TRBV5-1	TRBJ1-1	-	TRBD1	CASSRGQGLTEAFF	TGCGCCAGCAGCCGCGGACAGGGACTGACTGAAGCTTTCTTT
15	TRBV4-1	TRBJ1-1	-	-	CASNQEPGRVTEAFF	TGCGCCAGCAACCAAGAACCGGGAAGGGTTACTGAAGCTTTCTTT
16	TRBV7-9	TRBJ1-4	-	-	CASSLTLRSRRGKLFF	TGTGCCAGCAGCTTAACCCTGCGTAGTCGGCGGGGAAAACTGTTTTTT
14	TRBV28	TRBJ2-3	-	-	CASSWTPSTDTQYF	TGTGCCAGCAGTTGGACACCTAGCACAGATACGCAGTATTTT
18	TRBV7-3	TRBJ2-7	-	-	CASSLCPDLASPSYEQYF	TGTGCCAGCAGCTTATGCCCTGACCTAGCGTCTCCATCCTACGAGCAGTACTTC
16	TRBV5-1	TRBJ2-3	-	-	CASSLVLGGSTDTQYF	TGCGCCAGCAGCTTGGTTCTTGGGGGCAGTACAGATACGCAGTATTTT
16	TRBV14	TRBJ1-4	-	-	CASSLLRGATNEKLFF	TGTGCCAGCAGTCTACTTCGCGGTGCAACTAATGAAAAACTGTTTTTT
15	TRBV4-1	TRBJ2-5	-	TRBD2	CASSQTRGGQETQYF	TGCGCCAGCAGCCAAACGCGGGGGGGTCAAGAGACCCAGTACTTC
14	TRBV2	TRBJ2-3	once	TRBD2	CASIQREDSDTQYF	TGTGCCAGCATTCAGCGGGAGGACTCAGATACGCAGTATTTT
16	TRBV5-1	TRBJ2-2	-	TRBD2	CASSIRTSGNTGELFF	TGCGCCAGCAGCATACGAACTAGCGGCAACACCGGGGAGCTGTTTTTT
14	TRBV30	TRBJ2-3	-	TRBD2	CAWSPGGRADTQYF	TGTGCCTGGAGTCCGGGGGGGCGGGCGGATACGCAGTATTTT
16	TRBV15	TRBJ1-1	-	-	CATSRESQAGNTEAFF	TGTGCCACCAGCAGAGAGAGCCAGGCAGGCAACACTGAAGCTTTCTTT
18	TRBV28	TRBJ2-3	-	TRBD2	CASSWTRTSGRSTDTQYF	TGTGCCAGCAGTTGGACCCGGACTAGCGGGAGGAGCACAGATACGCAGTATTTT
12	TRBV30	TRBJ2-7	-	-	CAWSVASYEQYF	TGTGCCTGGAGTGTAGCGTCCTACGAGCAGTACTTC
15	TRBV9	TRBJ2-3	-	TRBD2	CASSVAGGYTDTQYF	TGTGCCAGCAGCGTAGCGGGGGGGTACACAGATACGCAGTATTTT
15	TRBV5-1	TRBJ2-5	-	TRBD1	CASNNYGTEKETQYF	TGCGCCAGCAACAATTACGGGACAGAGAAAGAGACCCAGTACTTC
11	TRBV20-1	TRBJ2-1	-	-	CSVPRGGEQFF	TGCAGTGTTCCACGGGGAGGAGAGCAGTTCTTC
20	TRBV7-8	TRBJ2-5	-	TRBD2	CASSSSPVGGRALRVETQYF	TGTGCCAGCAGCTCCTCCCCGGTAGGCGGGAGGGCCCTCCGTGTAGAGACCCAGTACTTC
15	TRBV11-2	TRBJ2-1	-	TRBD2	CASSSGTSGYNEQFF	TGTGCCAGCAGTTCCGGGACTAGCGGCTACAATGAGCAGTTCTTC
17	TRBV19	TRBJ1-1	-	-	CASSIGLAGGFRAEAFF	TGTGCCAGTAGTATAGGCCTGGCCGGGGGATTCCGAGCTGAAGCTTTCTTT
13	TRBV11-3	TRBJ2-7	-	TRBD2	CASSLSGKGEQYF	TGTGCCAGCAGCTTAAGCGGGAAAGGCGAGCAGTACTTC
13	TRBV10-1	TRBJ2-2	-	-	CASSGQFTGELFF	TGCGCCAGCAGTGGACAGTTCACCGGGGAGCTGTTTTTT
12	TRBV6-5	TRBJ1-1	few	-	CASSYRGAEAFF	TGTGCCAGCAGTTACAGGGGCGCTGAAGCTTTCTTT
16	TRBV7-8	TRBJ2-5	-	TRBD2	CASRQSSGGRGETQYF	TGTGCCAGCAGGCAAAGTAGCGGGGGGCGGGGAGAGACCCAGTACTTC